This T cell receptor (beta chain) comes out of a study of cytomegalovirus exposure and HLA in healthy donors. CDR3 length: 19 amino acids. The V and J ends lost 1 base and 0 bases, in that order; junction bases with no gene match: 16. Germline V lookup: CDR1 GTSNPN, CDR2 SVGIG (reference sequence). The PCR used 60 Vbeta and 13 Jbeta primers. The table came from immunoSEQ multiplex PCR; TCRdb's copy has only in-frame clones and leaves some out. The sample lists over 150,000 clones; roughly 79% were seen once. Material for sequencing was PBMCs. The V and J genes are TRBV30 and TRBJ2-3; 7 bases fit TRBD2. The sequence was collected from a woman in her forties or fifties in good health and CMV-seronegative. In nucleotides, the CDR3 is TGTGCCTGGAGTGGAAGTTGGCTAGCGGACTTTCCTAGCACAGATACGCAGTATTTT. This gives the protein CAWSGSWLADFPSTDTQYF.